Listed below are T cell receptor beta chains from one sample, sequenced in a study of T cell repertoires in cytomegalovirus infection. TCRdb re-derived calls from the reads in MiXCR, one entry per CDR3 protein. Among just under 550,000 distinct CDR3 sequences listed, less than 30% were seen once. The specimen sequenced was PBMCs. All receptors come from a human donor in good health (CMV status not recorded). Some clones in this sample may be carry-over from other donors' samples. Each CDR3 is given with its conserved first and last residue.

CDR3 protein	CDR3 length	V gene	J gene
CASETGGGYEHYF	13	TRBV28	TRBJ2-7
CASSVAMDDEQFF	13	TRBV9	TRBJ2-1
CASSFMVGNEQFF	13	TRBV7-2	TRBJ2-1
CASSVRTVVEKLFF	14	TRBV2	TRBJ1-4
CASSQDPGPPAANYGYTF	18	TRBV4-1	TRBJ1-2
CASAKERGRREKLFF	15	TRBV6-8	TRBJ1-4
CATSAGFHNEQFF	13	TRBV24-1	TRBJ2-1
CASSFDFLGANVLTF	15	TRBV7-2	TRBJ2-6
CASGIAGGDTDTQYF	15	TRBV6-2/TRBV6-3	TRBJ2-3
CASSPRTGAYNEQFF	15	TRBV28	TRBJ2-1
CASSYPDDTQYF	12	TRBV6-2/TRBV6-3	TRBJ2-3
CASSLAGTSGPTPLCNEQFF	20	TRBV7-2	TRBJ2-1
CASSIEVAGERETQYF	16	TRBV19	TRBJ2-5
CAWRRLAANTGELFF	15	TRBV30	TRBJ2-2
CASSYSMREYEQFF	14	TRBV6-2/TRBV6-3	TRBJ2-1
CASSPKRDPREWQFF	15	TRBV6-8	TRBJ2-1
CATSSTSGRTDTQYF	15	TRBV24-1	TRBJ2-3
CASYRAEGTEAFF	13	TRBV5-1	TRBJ1-1
CARRNRGYQETQYF	14	TRBV12-3/TRBV12-4	TRBJ2-5
CASSPPTSYGYTF	13	TRBV19	TRBJ1-2
CASSIEQGAVGYGYTF	16	TRBV19	TRBJ1-2
CASSQGLTGNSYNEQFF	17	TRBV4-3	TRBJ2-1
CSVEDAVRDRGTNEKLFF	18	TRBV29-1	TRBJ1-4
CSARDRRDSWNQPQHF	16	TRBV20-1	TRBJ1-5
CASSLRTVNLNTEAFF	16	TRBV11-2	TRBJ1-1
CSVVDRGGRLGYYNEQFF	18	TRBV29-1	TRBJ2-1
CASSFLQGSNTEAFF	15	TRBV27	TRBJ1-1
CASSQGKTASYEQYF	15	TRBV4-1	TRBJ2-7
CASSPGTRSAGELFF	15	TRBV6-2/TRBV6-3	TRBJ2-2
CASSTWTGNTGELFF	15	TRBV6-5	TRBJ2-2
CASSLESDRRNTIYF	15	TRBV5-1	TRBJ1-3
CASSTTGGNEKLFF	14	TRBV6-8	TRBJ1-4
CASSAGSGDTQYF	13	TRBV7-2	TRBJ2-3
CSVAAANEKLFF	12	TRBV29-1	TRBJ1-4
CASSYSTGVETQYF	14	TRBV6-2/TRBV6-3	TRBJ2-5
CASSSRTGGIETQYF	15	TRBV7-8	TRBJ2-5
CATSRGFRGSGETQYF	16	TRBV15	TRBJ2-5
CASSQDPSGARTDTQYF	17	TRBV4-3	TRBJ2-3
CASSPTQGAGFSGELFF	17	TRBV7-6	TRBJ2-2
CASSTGTLRGELFF	14	TRBV19	TRBJ1-4
CASSGQFRGETQYF	14	TRBV12-3/TRBV12-4	TRBJ2-5
CASSLNSGHGYTF	13	TRBV27	TRBJ1-2
CAWSVMDGNEQFF	13	TRBV30	TRBJ2-1
CASSPTAGGRETQYF	15	TRBV7-2	TRBJ2-5
CASSSGRWGQPQHF	14	TRBV7-2	TRBJ1-5
CASSPGASDTQYF	13	TRBV5-6	TRBJ2-3
CASREDRDLNTGELFF	16	TRBV7-8	TRBJ2-2
CASGIASSLGGTQYF	15	TRBV12-5	TRBJ2-5
CSATGTSGRADTQYF	15	TRBV20-1	TRBJ2-3
CASSLFTGAGNIQYF	15	TRBV7-6	TRBJ2-4
CASSFKRGRQETQYF	15	TRBV12-3/TRBV12-4	TRBJ2-5
CASSPSGITDTQYF	14	TRBV7-2	TRBJ2-3
CASSLENEQYF	11	TRBV5-4	TRBJ2-7
CASSSQGRRSTGELFF	16	TRBV12-3/TRBV12-4	TRBJ2-2
CASVRDGNTEAFF	13	TRBV2	TRBJ1-1
CATSDPGNSYNEQFF	15	TRBV24-1	TRBJ2-1